This passage covers 8 T cell receptor beta chains from one sample sequenced in a study of CD8+ T cells in alopecia areata (dated 2018 in TCRdb). The protocol used for the library was the immunoSEQ multiplex PCR assay. For TCR sequencing, RNA was extracted from every sample and reverse transcribed into cDNA to serve as template. Here the immuneACCESS table is served through TCRdb, limited to in-frame sequences with V and J called. Missing clones are a known gap in these copies; in checked studies unresolved V genes cover under half, and the rest lacks a known reason. Within this sample are 150,000 or so clones, with 55% of them counted one time only. The top ten constitute about 4.4% of the sample. The sample comprised CD4+ T cells sorted from blood. Receptors originate from a human donor in good health.

The J gene is TRBJ1-5, the V gene TRBV30; the D gene is possibly TRBD1 (5 bases). V shed 1 base and J shed 3 bases, with 7 bases lying between them. The CDR3 is 13 amino acids. Germline loops: CDR1 GTSNPN, CDR2 SVGIG (reference sequence). The CDR3 DNA is TGTGCCTGGAGTGCGGGGCTCAATCAGCCCCAGCATTTT. Residues: CAWSAGLNQPQHF. Supplemented by reference TRBV30 and TRBJ1-5, the full variable domain reads SQTIHQWPATLVQPVGSPLSLECTVEGTSNPNLYWYRQAAGRGLQLLFYSVGIGQISSEVPQNLSASRPQDRQFILSSKKLLLSDSGFYLCAWSAGLNQPQHFGDGTRLSIL.

This clone was counted only a few times. This sequence joins TRBV9 and TRBJ2-3; 9 bases line up with TRBD2. From germline, CDR1 is SGDLS and CDR2 YYNGEE. The CDR3 sequence is 17 residues long. Unmatched junction bases numbered 10, after V lost 0 bases and J lost 5 bases. The CDR3 sequence: CASSVDSAGGPVDTQYF. The DNA for the CDR3 is TGTGCCAGCAGCGTAGACTCGGCGGGAGGGCCTGTAGATACGCAGTATTTT.

The rearrangement links TRBV7-9 to TRBJ2-3; 7 bases match TRBD2. CDR3 size: 15 residues. V lost 5 bases, J lost 1 base, and 6 bases stayed unmatched. Germline V CDR1 and CDR2: SEHNR, FQNEAQ (reference sequence). CDR3 nucleotide sequence: TGTGCCAGCAGCGAGGGAGGGCTCCGCACAGATACGCAGTATTTT. This codes for CASSEGGLRTDTQYF.

The CDR3 protein is CSVDSGQSFF. In nucleotides, the CDR3 is TGCAGCGTTGATTCGGGACAATCTTTCTTT. The V call is TRBV29-1, the J call TRBJ1-1; D possibly corresponds to TRBD1 (6 bases). The germline CDR1 and CDR2 sequences are SQVTM and ANQGSEA. There are 10 residues in the CDR3. V lost 3 bases and J 12 bases, leaving 11 bases between the germline ends.

In the case of this clone: This sample also contains other DNA sequences that code for the same CDR3. The genes are TRBV29-1 and TRBJ2-2, with a weak D call TRBD1 (6 bases). Germline CDR1 is SQVTM and CDR2 is ANQGSEA. V was trimmed by 7 bases and J by 6 bases, leaving 6 bases between them. The CDR3 spans 10 residues. CDR3 nucleotides: TGCAGCGCAGGGGCCGGGGAGCTGTTTTTT. Encoded protein: CSAGAGELFF.

The gene calls are TRBV30 and TRBJ1-1; D unresolved. The germline gives CDR1 GTSNPN, CDR2 SVGIG (reference sequence). Trimming took off 3 bases at V and 3 bases at J, with 17 bases between the two ends. The CDR3 length is 15 residues. Here the CDR3 reads CAWRPTLSGYTEAFF. The CDR3 DNA reads as TGTGCCTGGAGACCCACACTTAGCGGGTACACTGAAGCTTTCTTT.

V usage is TRBV10-3 and J usage is TRBJ2-7, with unresolved D. CDR3 length: 11 residues. The V and J ends lost 4 bases and 5 bases respectively, with 6 bases between them. CDR1 and CDR2 (germline): ENHRY, SYGVKD. The CDR3 bases are TGTGCCATCAGTGTTCTAAACGAGCAGTACTTC. It translates to CAISVLNEQYF.

This clone has just a few counts. The chain combines TRBV29-1 with TRBJ2-7; no reliable D call. Germline-derived CDR1 and CDR2 are SQVTM and ANQGSEA. The CDR3 runs 13 residues. The V gene lost 1 base and the J gene lost 12 bases, with 19 bases spanning the gap. The CDR3 sequence: CSVEGQILRKRYF. The CDR3 region has the DNA TGCAGCGTTGAAGGGCAGATTTTACGAAAGCGGTACTTC.